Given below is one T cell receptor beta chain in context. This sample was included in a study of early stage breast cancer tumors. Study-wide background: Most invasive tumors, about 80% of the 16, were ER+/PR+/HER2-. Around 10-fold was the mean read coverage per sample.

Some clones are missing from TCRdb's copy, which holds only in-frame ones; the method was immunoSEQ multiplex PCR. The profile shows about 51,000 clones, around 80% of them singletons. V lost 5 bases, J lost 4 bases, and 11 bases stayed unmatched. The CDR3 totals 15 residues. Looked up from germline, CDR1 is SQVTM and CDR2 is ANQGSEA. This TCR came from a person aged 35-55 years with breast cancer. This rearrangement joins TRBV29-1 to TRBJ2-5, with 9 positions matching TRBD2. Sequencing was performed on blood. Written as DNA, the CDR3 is TGCAGCGTTTCAGCCGGCGGGAGGGCTGGAGAGACCCAGTACTTC. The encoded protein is CSVSAGGRAGETQYF.